This entry describes one TCR beta chain. Its antigen is still unknown. The junction does not match germline at one end; this may be a read error. Original methodology: To classify distant metastasis in papillary thyroid cancer, a model was built from CDR3 differences across clinicopathological groups. Using MiXCR, TCRdb reanalyzed the PCR reads. TCRdb's processing, not the study's, gives the V and J calls here. The sample contains under 30,000 clones, 20% to 25% of which appear only once. The data were obtained in a study of metastatic and nonmetastatic thyroid tumors. Study as a whole: It was across blood and tumor or nodule tissue from malignant and benign thyroid patients that repertoires were compared.

Not a single patient had been given any form of treatment at any point before undergoing thyroid surgery. Germline V lookup: CDR1 DFQATT, CDR2 SNEGSKA (reference sequence). This CDR3 is 16 amino acids long. Findings and caveats of the study: Within blood and tumor, benign nodules reportedly had significantly lower TCR beta diversity than malignant thyroid tumors did.

V usage is TRBV20-1 and J usage is TRBJ2-1; 8 nucleotides align to TRBD1. The sample was blood. The clonotype was recovered from a male donor with papillary thyroid cancer or a benign thyroid nodule (not recorded which). Some clones in this sample may be carry-over from other donors' samples. The CDR3 bases are TGCAGTGCCAGAGGACAGGGCCAGAGCTCCTACAATGCGCAGTGCTTC. As protein: CSARGQGQSSYNAQCF.